Below, 15 T cell receptor beta chains from the same sample are listed, as sequenced in a study of T cell repertoires in cytomegalovirus infection. TCRdb used MiXCR to reprocess the reads, holding one entry per CDR3 protein. The table lists about 180,000 distinct CDR3 sequences, 17% of them singletons. The sequenced sample was CD8+ T cells from PBMCs. These receptors all come from a human donor in good health (CMV status not recorded). Some clones in this sample may be carry-over from other donors' samples.

The chain has TRBV7-2 and TRBJ2-5, with D unresolved. Per the germline V gene, CDR1 is SGHTA and CDR2 is FQGNSA. The CDR3 is 15 residues long. V shed 5 bases and J shed 1 base, with 14 bases lying between them. The DNA for the CDR3 is TGTGCCAGCAGCCCCGCCGGCAGCCTCCAAGAGACCCAGTACTTC. Protein: CASSPAGSLQETQYF. Full variable domain (remainder filled in from reference TRBV7-2 and TRBJ2-5): GAGVSQSPSNKVTEKGKDVELRCDPISGHTALYWYRQSLGQGLEFLIYFQGNSAPDKSGLPSDRFSAERTGGSVSTLTIQRTQQEDSAVYLCASSPAGSLQETQYFGPGTRLLVL.

The chain links TRBV11-2 to TRBJ1-1, with D unresolved. V lost 3 bases, J lost 0 bases, and 14 bases lay in between. The V gene's germline CDR1 is SGHAT and CDR2 FQNNGV. The CDR3 is 16 residues long. In nucleotides, the CDR3 is TGTGCCAGCAGCTTTCCTTTAGGGCGGATGAACACTGAAGCTTTCTTT. It encodes CASSFPLGRMNTEAFF.

The chain links TRBV4-3 to TRBJ2-7; maybe TRBD1 (5 bases). Deletions cut 0 bases from V and 3 bases from J, with 15 bases between. The CDR3 sequence is 16 residues long. The germline V gene has CDR1 LGHNA and CDR2 YSLEER. CDR3 residues: CASSQDPQGNFYEQYF. DNA of the CDR3: TGCGCCAGCAGCCAAGATCCTCAGGGAAACTTCTACGAGCAGTACTTC.

This clonotype occurred a few times. The V call is TRBV7-6, the J call TRBJ2-2; D gene unclear. This CDR3 region has 13 residues. V gave up 4 bases and J gave up 5 bases, with 8 bases separating them. The V gene's germline CDR1 is SGHVS and CDR2 FNYEAQ. This CDR3 is CASSSRGTGELFF. The DNA for the CDR3 is TGTGCCAGCAGCTCAAGAGGAACCGGGGAGCTGTTTTTT.

The sample holds many counts of this clonotype. V and J are TRBV7-6 and TRBJ2-1; 8 bases fit TRBD2. V gave up 1 base and J gave up 9 bases; unmatched junction bases: 11. The germline V gene has CDR1 SGHVS and CDR2 FNYEAQ. This CDR3 region has 16 residues. The CDR3 DNA reads TGTGCCAGCAGCTTAGAAGGCCCGGGGGGGGCCACTGAGCAGTTCTTC. It is translated as CASSLEGPGGATEQFF.

This sequence joins TRBV6-2 or TRBV6-3 and TRBJ2-3, with a weak D call TRBD2 (5 bases). Trimming stripped 4 bases from V and 14 bases from J, with 22 bases between. Germline-derived CDR1 and CDR2 are MNHEY and SVGEGT. The CDR3 covers 14 residues. The CDR3 nucleotides read TGTGCCAGCAGTTCAACACTGGACCCTGGGAGTTTGTATTTT. This sequence encodes CASSSTLDPGSLYF.

This chain joins TRBV6-2 or TRBV6-3 and TRBJ2-7; D tentatively fits TRBD1 or TRBD2 (5 bases each). V was trimmed by 0 bases and J by 9 bases, leaving 18 bases between them. The CDR3 loop spans 15 amino acids. Germline lookup yields CDR1 MNHEY and CDR2 SVGEGT. CDR3 bases: TGTGCCAGCAGTTACTCCCGGGACGTAAGAAGGGGGCAGTACTTC. It yields the protein CASSYSRDVRRGQYF.

This clonotype has only a few counts. CDR3 bases: TGTGCCAGCAGCTCGACCGAGGAAGGGGTTGAAAAACTGTTTTTT. It is translated as CASSSTEEGVEKLFF. The chain is built from TRBV5-5 and TRBJ1-4, with TRBD1 as a possible D gene (5 bases). V was shortened by 3 bases and J by 7 bases, with 16 bases between the two germline ends. The CDR3 loop spans 15 amino acids. Germline CDR1 SGHKS, CDR2 YYEKEE (reference sequence).

This clonotype has at least ten counts. This rearrangement joins TRBV7-2 to TRBJ2-7; D possibly corresponds to TRBD2 (7 bases). This CDR3 is 16 amino acids long. The germline V gene encodes CDR1 SGHTA and CDR2 FQGNSA. V lost 6 bases to trimming and J lost 4 bases, with 22 bases between them. As DNA, the CDR3 is TGTGCCAGCAGTAGAGGGGGGAGCGGGGAATGGTACGAGCAGTACTTC. It specifies CASSRGGSGEWYEQYF.

This clonotype was counted between two and nine times. This chain joins TRBV2 and TRBJ1-3, with D unclear. Germline V gene data show CDR1 as SNHLY and CDR2 as FYNNEI. CDR3 length equals 19 residues. V lost 3 bases and J lost 0, with 21 bases in between. CDR3 in amino acids: CASSDRRTGPSLSGNTIYF. The CDR3 DNA is TGTGCCAGCAGTGACCGTCGGACCGGGCCTTCTCTCTCTGGAAACACCATATATTTT.

The V call is TRBV20-1, the J call TRBJ2-1, with D possibly matching TRBD2 (5 bases). CDR1 is DFQATT, CDR2 SNEGSKA, per germline (reference sequence). V lost 0 bases and J 8 bases, leaving 14 bases between the germline ends. The CDR3 loop spans 14 amino acids. As DNA, the CDR3 is TGCAGTGCTAGAGATCCGAACGAGGGCCATGAGCAGTTCTTC. Its protein product is CSARDPNEGHEQFF.

This clonotype has more than one count but fewer than ten. CDR3 nucleotide sequence: TGTGCCAGCAGCTTAGAAGGCCTAGCGGTTTACGTTGAGCAGTTCTTC. Encoded protein: CASSLEGLAVYVEQFF. The genes are TRBV7-8 and TRBJ2-1, with TRBD2 matching 7 bases. Trimming cost V 1 base and J 9 bases; bases outside gene matches: 12. Germline V lookup: CDR1 SGHVS, CDR2 FQNEAQ. The CDR3 runs 16 residues.

A few counts support this clonotype. The chain carries TRBV11-2 and TRBJ1-5; 9 bases align to TRBD1. The germline V gene has CDR1 SGHAT and CDR2 FQNNGV. The CDR3 is 15 amino acids. V shed 5 bases and J 1 base; nucleotides not matched to a gene: 3. The CDR3 sequence: CASSVGQGSNQPQHF. In nucleotides, the CDR3 is TGTGCCAGCAGCGTGGGACAGGGAAGCAATCAGCCCCAGCATTTT.

Only a few counts were recorded for this clonotype. CDR3: CASSGQGTTGELFF. CDR3 DNA: TGTGCCAGCAGCGGACAGGGGACCACCGGGGAGCTGTTTTTT. V and J are TRBV27 and TRBJ2-2, with 9 bases lining up with TRBD1. CDR3 length: 14 residues. CDR1 is MNHEY, CDR2 SMNVEV, per germline (reference sequence). With 6 bases clipped from V and 4 bases from J, the junction kept 3 bases outside the gene matches.

The chain uses TRBV9 and TRBJ2-1, with D tentatively TRBD2 (6 bases). CDR1 and CDR2 from the germline V gene are SGDLS and YYNGEE. This CDR3 has 14 residues. V was trimmed by 4 bases and J by 9 bases, leaving 17 bases between them. CDR3 sequence: CASSPPGGSREQFF. The CDR3 DNA reads TGTGCCAGCAGCCCCCCCGGGGGATCGCGTGAGCAGTTCTTC. Variable domain in full (rest from reference TRBV9 and TRBJ2-1): DSGVTQTPKHLITATGQRVTLRCSPRSGDLSVYWYQQSLDQGLQFLIQYYNGEERAKGNILERFSAQQFPDLHSELNLSSLELGDSALYFCASSPPGGSREQFFGPGTRLTVL.